Listed below are T cell receptor beta chains from one sample, sequenced in a study of T cell repertoires in cytomegalovirus infection. TCRdb analysed the reads with MiXCR anew, one entry per CDR3 protein. The repertoire holds under 250,000 distinct CDR3 sequences, with approximately 7% as singletons. Specimen: PBMCs. These receptors were collected from a human donor in good health (CMV status not recorded). Some clones in this sample may be carry-over from other donors' samples. The CDR3 runs from the conserved cysteine through the conserved F or W. The order of the fields is V gene, clone size, J gene, D gene, CDR3 protein, CDR3 DNA. A D gene is named only where the DNA matches it firmly. The size entry is marked missing in some rows and otherwise reads once, few, many or a size class.

V: TRBV7-2; size: many; J: TRBJ1-2; D: TRBD1; CDR3: CASSVQLQGGGYGYTF; DNA: TGTGCCAGCAGCGTACAGTTACAGGGGGGGGGCTATGGCTACACCTTC
V: TRBV6-4; size: few; J: TRBJ2-7; D: -; CDR3: CASSEIGTPLYEQYF; DNA: TGTGCCAGCAGTGAAATTGGGACACCTCTTTACGAGCAGTACTTC
V: TRBV28; size: many; J: TRBJ1-1; D: -; CDR3: CASSSAGFRNTEAFF; DNA: TGTGCCAGCAGTTCCGCAGGGTTTAGGAACACTGAAGCTTTCTTT
V: TRBV2; size: -; J: TRBJ1-5; D: -; CDR3: CASSGDAGGNQPQHF; DNA: TGTGCCAGCAGTGGGGACGCGGGTGGAAATCAGCCCCAGCATTTT
V: TRBV11-2; size: -; J: TRBJ2-5; D: -; CDR3: CASSQRGLFQETQYF; DNA: TGTGCCAGCAGTCAGAGGGGTCTCTTTCAAGAGACCCAGTACTTC
V: TRBV7-9; size: many; J: TRBJ2-5; D: -; CDR3: CASSSNQRLARETQYF; DNA: TGTGCCAGCAGCTCCAACCAGCGGCTAGCTAGGGAGACCCAGTACTTC
V: TRBV29-1; size: many; J: TRBJ2-7; D: -; CDR3: CSVEEPGLRSEQYF; DNA: TGCAGCGTTGAAGAACCGGGACTCCGTTCGGAGCAGTACTTC
V: TRBV2; size: many; J: TRBJ2-7; D: TRBD1; CDR3: CASRGTGSYEQYF; DNA: TGTGCCAGCAGAGGGACAGGTTCCTACGAGCAGTACTTC
V: TRBV7-2; size: many; J: TRBJ1-5; D: TRBD1; CDR3: CASSLDRGQPQHF; DNA: TGTGCCAGCAGCTTAGACAGGGGACAGCCCCAGCATTTT
V: TRBV7-9; size: many; J: TRBJ2-7; D: TRBD1; CDR3: CASSLTGGGYEQYF; DNA: TGTGCCAGCAGCTTGACAGGGGGCGGGTACGAGCAGTACTTC
V: TRBV20-1; size: many; J: TRBJ2-1; D: -; CDR3: CSARDPASGYNEQFF; DNA: TGCAGTGCTAGAGATCCTGCTAGTGGATACAATGAGCAGTTCTTC
V: TRBV19; size: -; J: TRBJ1-5; D: TRBD1; CDR3: CASTADRVYQPQHF; DNA: TGTGCCAGTACCGCGGACAGGGTATATCAGCCCCAGCATTTT
V: TRBV12-3/TRBV12-4; size: many; J: TRBJ1-2; D: TRBD1; CDR3: CASNVDRAYGYTF; DNA: TGTGCCAGCAACGTCGACAGGGCCTATGGCTACACCTTC
V: TRBV5-4; size: many; J: TRBJ1-2; D: -; CDR3: CASSSRWDGYTF; DNA: TGTGCCAGCAGCTCTAGATGGGATGGCTACACCTTC
V: TRBV19; size: many; J: TRBJ2-7; D: -; CDR3: CASRGGLPTYEQYF; DNA: TGTGCCAGTAGGGGTGGGCTCCCTACCTACGAGCAGTACTTC
V: TRBV5-6; size: many; J: TRBJ2-5; D: -; CDR3: CASSLIRLQTQYF; DNA: TGTGCCAGCAGCTTAATCCGCTTGCAGACCCAGTACTTC
V: TRBV12-3/TRBV12-4; size: many; J: TRBJ1-1; D: -; CDR3: CASSSRQEFRLWAEAFF; DNA: TGTGCCAGCAGTTCGAGACAGGAGTTTAGGCTTTGGGCTGAAGCTTTCTTT
V: TRBV30; size: few; J: TRBJ2-1; D: -; CDR3: CAWIQEGSYNEQFF; DNA: TGTGCCTGGATTCAGGAGGGCTCCTACAATGAGCAGTTCTTC
V: TRBV7-2; size: many; J: TRBJ1-2; D: TRBD1; CDR3: CASSVGTGRLSRGYTF; DNA: TGTGCCAGCAGCGTCGGGACAGGGAGGTTATCTAGGGGCTACACCTTC
V: TRBV3-1; size: -; J: TRBJ1-6; D: -; CDR3: CASSPSRRDSPLHF; DNA: TGTGCCAGCAGCCCCTCGAGGAGGGATTCACCCCTCCACTTT
V: TRBV7-2; size: many; J: TRBJ1-1; D: TRBD1; CDR3: CASSPLTRDRGAAFF; DNA: TGTGCCAGCAGCCCTCTCACCCGGGACAGGGGAGCAGCTTTCTTT
V: TRBV20-1; size: many; J: TRBJ2-2; D: TRBD2; CDR3: CSARVSGGDPTGELFF; DNA: TGCAGTGCTAGAGTTAGCGGGGGGGACCCCACCGGGGAGCTGTTTTTT
V: TRBV29-1; size: -; J: TRBJ2-1; D: -; CDR3: CSVNEQFF; DNA: TGCAGCGTGAATGAGCAGTTCTTC
V: TRBV7-2; size: many; J: TRBJ2-3; D: TRBD2; CDR3: CASSLRRTSGGTDTQYF; DNA: TGTGCCAGCAGCTTACGTCGGACTAGCGGGGGGACAGATACGCAGTATTTT
V: TRBV16; size: few; J: TRBJ1-1; D: -; CDR3: CASSQFAGRTEAFF; DNA: TGTGCCAGCAGCCAATTCGCAGGGCGCACTGAAGCTTTCTTT
V: TRBV3-1; size: -; J: TRBJ2-1; D: -; CDR3: CASSQEGNQEYNEQFF; DNA: TGTGCCAGCAGCCAAGAGGGAAACCAGGAATACAATGAGCAGTTCTTC
V: TRBV7-9; size: few; J: TRBJ2-7; D: TRBD1; CDR3: CASSPASRTGHSYEQYF; DNA: TGTGCCAGCAGCCCCGCGTCCCGGACAGGGCACTCCTACGAGCAGTACTTC
V: TRBV6-5; size: many; J: TRBJ2-2; D: -; CDR3: CASSYENRPYGELFF; DNA: TGTGCCAGCAGTTACGAAAACCGTCCCTATGGGGAGCTGTTTTTT
V: TRBV12-3/TRBV12-4; size: few; J: TRBJ1-1; D: -; CDR3: CASRTGGQGTEAFF; DNA: TGTGCCAGCCGGACCGGGGGGCAAGGCACTGAAGCTTTCTTT
V: TRBV29-1; size: many; J: TRBJ1-2; D: -; CDR3: CSVGGGGANYGYTF; DNA: TGCAGCGTGGGCGGAGGGGGAGCTAACTATGGCTACACCTTC
V: TRBV7-9; size: many; J: TRBJ2-7; D: -; CDR3: CASSLAAYYEQYF; DNA: TGTGCCAGCAGCTTAGCGGCGTACTACGAGCAGTACTTC
V: TRBV28; size: -; J: TRBJ1-1; D: TRBD1; CDR3: CASSSPSDRGNTEAFF; DNA: TGTGCCAGCAGTTCCCCATCGGACAGGGGTAACACTGAAGCTTTCTTT
V: TRBV20-1; size: many; J: TRBJ1-4; D: -; CDR3: CSAREAAREHEKLFF; DNA: TGCAGTGCTAGAGAAGCGGCCAGGGAACATGAAAAACTGTTTTTT
V: TRBV18; size: many; J: TRBJ2-7; D: TRBD1; CDR3: CASSPGQGHPYEQYF; DNA: TGTGCCAGCTCACCGGGACAGGGACACCCCTACGAGCAGTACTTC
V: TRBV12-3/TRBV12-4; size: -; J: TRBJ1-4; D: -; CDR3: CASSSGTRGRIAANEKLFF; DNA: TGTGCCAGCAGTTCCGGGACAAGGGGAAGAATCGCGGCTAATGAAAAACTGTTTTTT
V: TRBV3-1; size: -; J: TRBJ2-1; D: -; CDR3: CASSQVSDSTSYNEQFF; DNA: TGTGCCAGCAGCCAAGTTTCCGATTCAACCTCCTACAATGAGCAGTTCTTC
V: TRBV7-9; size: many; J: TRBJ1-1; D: -; CDR3: CASSLVAGANTEAFF; DNA: TGTGCCAGCAGCTTAGTTGCAGGGGCGAACACTGAAGCTTTCTTT
V: TRBV20-1; size: many; J: TRBJ1-1; D: -; CDR3: CSALGGVGTEAFF; DNA: TGCAGTGCCCTCGGGGGCGTCGGCACTGAAGCTTTCTTT
V: TRBV20-1; size: many; J: TRBJ2-2; D: TRBD2; CDR3: CSAIHSGTRTGELFF; DNA: TGCAGTGCGATTCACAGCGGGACTAGAACCGGGGAGCTGTTTTTT
V: TRBV12-3/TRBV12-4; size: few; J: TRBJ1-2; D: -; CDR3: CASSSSGGPYGYTF; DNA: TGTGCCAGCAGTTCCTCGGGGGGTCCCTATGGCTACACCTTC
V: TRBV29-1; size: -; J: TRBJ1-2; D: -; CDR3: CSVRRDIGYGYTF; DNA: TGCAGCGTTCGGCGGGACATCGGCTATGGCTACACCTTC
V: TRBV11-2; size: many; J: TRBJ2-2; D: TRBD2; CDR3: CASTRTSGGSGTYANTGELFF; DNA: TGTGCCAGCACGCGGACTAGCGGGGGCTCCGGAACCTACGCGAACACCGGGGAGCTGTTTTTT
V: TRBV7-8; size: many; J: TRBJ1-5; D: -; CDR3: CASSWRGSGNQPQHF; DNA: TGTGCCAGCAGCTGGAGGGGGTCGGGCAATCAGCCCCAGCATTTT
V: TRBV29-1; size: few; J: TRBJ1-1; D: TRBD1; CDR3: CSVGTGGATEAFF; DNA: TGCAGCGTTGGGACAGGGGGCGCGACTGAAGCTTTCTTT
V: TRBV23-1; size: many; J: TRBJ2-5; D: TRBD2; CDR3: CASRPLSGGIQETQYF; DNA: TGCGCCAGCAGACCCCTATCGGGGGGAATACAAGAGACCCAGTACTTC
V: TRBV7-2; size: many; J: TRBJ1-2; D: -; CDR3: CASSLVPGLDYGYTF; DNA: TGTGCCAGCAGCTTAGTCCCGGGATTAGACTATGGCTACACCTTC
V: TRBV11-2; size: many; J: TRBJ2-1; D: -; CDR3: CASSPEGYSYNEQFF; DNA: TGTGCCAGCAGCCCTGAAGGGTACTCCTACAATGAGCAGTTCTTC
V: TRBV10-3; size: -; J: TRBJ2-3; D: TRBD1; CDR3: CAISEPGTGSTDTQYF; DNA: TGTGCCATCAGTGAGCCCGGGACAGGGAGCACAGATACGCAGTATTTT
V: TRBV19; size: many; J: TRBJ2-1; D: TRBD1; CDR3: CASSLDRGRGNEQFF; DNA: TGTGCCAGTAGTCTAGACAGGGGGCGCGGGAATGAGCAGTTCTTC
V: TRBV7-6; size: many; J: TRBJ2-1; D: -; CDR3: CASSGRDPSSYNEQFF; DNA: TGTGCCAGCAGCGGCCGGGACCCCAGCTCCTACAATGAGCAGTTCTTC